Described below is a single T cell receptor (beta chain) sequence and its context. The antigen is unknown. cDNA synthesis used the whole RNA isolate, giving expressed TCRB sequences. Generated by immunoSEQ multiplex PCR, the TCRdb table keeps only in-frame clones and is missing some. The table includes a few hundred thousand clones, roughly 14% detected once. CDR1 SEHNR and CDR2 FQNEAQ come from the germline V gene (reference sequence). The CDR3 is 15 residues long. The record originates from a study of beta chain features in type 1 diabetes. Study-wide context: The study found patients and healthy donors alike in age, gender and cell yields. Over all samples combined, some 110 million sorted cells were examined.

General study findings and limits: Shortening of TCRB CDR3s, moderate but significant, appeared in all four CD4+ subsets of Type 1 diabetes patients.

The chain employs TRBV7-9 and TRBJ2-5; TRBD2 agrees at 13 bases. The J call is doubtful: the DNA matches TRBJ2-7 better. The clonotype originates from a woman aged 18-29 years with type 1 diabetes. Source material: naive CD4+ T cells from blood. The DNA for the CDR3 is TGTGCCAGCAGCTTAGGGACTAGCGGGGGATACGAGCAGTACTTC. Translation gives CASSLGTSGGYEQYF.